Listed below are T cell receptor beta chains from one sample, sequenced in a study of shared clonotypes between healthy human individuals. The assay was immunoSEQ multiplex PCR, and TCRdb's table has in-frame clones only and misses some. The sample records millions of clones, just over 90% being singletons. Input material: naive CD4+ T cells sorted from blood. These receptors were collected from a man aged 18 to 29 in good health. Both conserved end residues are part of each CDR3. Fields, in order: clone size, D gene, V gene, J gene, CDR3 DNA, CDR3 protein. D genes are given only for firm matches. Expanded clones get a size class; other rows say once, few or many, or leave the size out.

>-|-|TRBV27|TRBJ1-6
TGTGCCAGCAGTTTATACACAATAAGCAATTCACCCCTCCACTTT
CASSLYTISNSPLHF
>-|-|TRBV7-9|TRBJ1-6
TGTGCCAGCAGCTTAGATTTAGGATCACCCCTCCACTTT
CASSLDLGSPLHF
>-|-|TRBV18|TRBJ2-7
TGTGCCAGCTCACCACCTAATGGCAGGGCGGACGAGCAGTACTTC
CASSPPNGRADEQYF
>-|-|TRBV5-1|TRBJ2-7
TGCGCCAGCAGCTTACCGGGGGACCACTACGAGCAGTACTTC
CASSLPGDHYEQYF
>-|-|TRBV10-1|TRBJ1-5
TGCGCCAGCAGTGAAAGGGAGGGACAGCCCCAGCATTTT
CASSEREGQPQHF
>-|-|TRBV28|TRBJ1-5
TGTGCCAGCAGTTCGTTCCCCGACCGAAGCAATCAGCCCCAGCATTTT
CASSSFPDRSNQPQHF
>-|-|TRBV11-2|TRBJ2-2
TGTGCCAGCAGCCTACAAGACACCGGGGAGCTGTTTTTT
CASSLQDTGELFF
>once|-|TRBV11-2|TRBJ2-3
TGTGCCAGCAGCTTTACTCGCACAGATACGCAGTATTTT
CASSFTRTDTQYF
>-|TRBD1|TRBV6-6|TRBJ2-7
TGTGCCAGCAGTCTCGGGACAGACTACGAGCAGTACTTC
CASSLGTDYEQYF
>-|-|TRBV7-9|TRBJ1-3
TGTGCCAGCAGCTTCTACGGGTCAGGGCCTCTTGGAAACACCATATATTTT
CASSFYGSGPLGNTIYF
>-|TRBD1|TRBV27|TRBJ1-5
TGTGCCGCGGACCCTCTCTGGACAGGGCACAATCAGCCCCAGCATTTT
CAADPLWTGHNQPQHF
>-|TRBD1|TRBV5-1|TRBJ1-1
TGCGCCAGCAGCTGGGCCCCGGGACAGGGGAACACTGAAGCTTTCTTT
CASSWAPGQGNTEAFF
>-|TRBD1|TRBV5-1|TRBJ2-7
TGCGCCAGCAGCTTCCGGGACAGGTTATACTACGAGCAGTACTTC
CASSFRDRLYYEQYF
>-|TRBD2|TRBV7-2|TRBJ2-3
TGTGCCAGCAGCCCTTTACTAGCGGGGGTTTCAGATACGCAGTATTTT
CASSPLLAGVSDTQYF
>-|TRBD1|TRBV11-2|TRBJ2-7
TGTGCCAGCAGCTCGACAGGGTTTGGTTCCTACGAGCAGTACTTC
CASSSTGFGSYEQYF
>-|-|TRBV14|TRBJ2-1
TGTGCCAGCAGCCAAGGAGGGGGGATCCTTGACTACAATGAGCAGTTCTTC
CASSQGGGILDYNEQFF
>-|-|TRBV6-1|TRBJ1-6
TGTGCCAGCAGTGAGGAGGGGGTTTGGAATTCACCCCTCCACTTT
CASSEEGVWNSPLHF
>-|-|TRBV5-6|TRBJ2-7
TGTGCCAGCAGCGTCGGCACCTACGAGCAGTACTTC
CASSVGTYEQYF
>-|-|TRBV29-1|TRBJ1-2
TGCAGCGTTGGGGGGGAGCTTGCTGGCTACACCTTC
CSVGGELAGYTF
>-|-|TRBV7-2|TRBJ1-4
TGTGCCAGCAGCAACGGGGGCCCGAGCGGTGAAAAACTGTTTTTT
CASSNGGPSGEKLFF
>-|TRBD1|TRBV29-1|TRBJ2-5
TGCAGCGTTGACCGGGACAGGGTAATCCAAGAGACCCAGTACTTC
CSVDRDRVIQETQYF
>once|-|TRBV6-4|TRBJ1-5
TGTGCCAGCAGTGCTTTTGGCGGGAGCAATCAGCCCCAGCATTTT
CASSAFGGSNQPQHF
>-|TRBD1|TRBV9|TRBJ2-2
TGTGCCAGCAGCCCCCGGACAGGGGGCAACACCGGGGAGCTGTTTTTT
CASSPRTGGNTGELFF
>-|-|TRBV27|TRBJ1-5
TGTGCCAGCAGTTTTTTGGGAGGGGCCCAGCATTTT
CASSFLGGAQHF
>-|TRBD2|TRBV5-3|TRBJ2-5
TGTGCCAGAAGCTTTTCGACTAGCCCATTTTACCAAGAGACCCAGTACTTC
CARSFSTSPFYQETQYF
>-|-|TRBV28|TRBJ1-1
TGTGCCAGCGGGAGAGGGGCCTCGAACACTGAAGCTTTCTTT
CASGRGASNTEAFF
>-|TRBD1|TRBV6-6|TRBJ2-7
TGTGCCAGCAGTCCCTCCCAGGGACAGGGGGCGCAGGAGCAGTACTTC
CASSPSQGQGAQEQYF
>few|-|TRBV18|TRBJ1-1
TGTGCCAGCTCACCACTGTCCACTGAAGCTTTCTTT
CASSPLSTEAFF
>-|-|TRBV2|TRBJ2-5
TGTGCCAGCAGTGGGACAGTCAAAGAGACCCAGTACTTC
CASSGTVKETQYF
>-|-|TRBV2|TRBJ1-6
TGTGCCAGCAGTGGACTAAGGGGCCCAAATTCACCCCTCCACTTT
CASSGLRGPNSPLHF
>-|-|TRBV6-1|TRBJ1-5
TGTGCCAGCAGTGGATTGAGTCAGCCCCAGCATTTT
CASSGLSQPQHF
>-|-|TRBV7-2|TRBJ1-1
TGTGCCAGCAGCCCCTACGGGGGCGCTGATAATACTGAAGCTTTCTTT
CASSPYGGADNTEAFF
>once|TRBD1|TRBV16|TRBJ1-1
TGTGCCAGCAGCCGGACAGGGGGCGCGAGCACTGAAGCTTTCTTT
CASSRTGGASTEAFF
>-|-|TRBV18|TRBJ2-7
TGTGCCAGCTCACCAATAGCTGAATACGAGCAGTACTTC
CASSPIAEYEQYF
>-|-|TRBV23-1|TRBJ2-7
TGCGCCAGCAGTCAATTGCGAGGGCCCTACGAGCAGTACTTC
CASSQLRGPYEQYF
>-|-|TRBV27|TRBJ1-5
TGTGCCAGCAGACCTTCTGGGGAGCAGCCCCAGCATTTT
CASRPSGEQPQHF
>-|-|TRBV10-3|TRBJ2-7
TGTGCCATCAGTGAGTCAAAGGGTTTGGGGTACGAGCAGTACTTC
CAISESKGLGYEQYF
>-|TRBD1|TRBV6-5|TRBJ1-3
TGTGCCAGCAGGCCAGGGGGTTCCTCTGGAAACACCATATATTTT
CASRPGGSSGNTIYF
>-|TRBD2|TRBV4-1|TRBJ2-4
TGCGCCAGCAGCCAAGTGACTAGCGGGGGATCAAACATTCAGTACTTC
CASSQVTSGGSNIQYF